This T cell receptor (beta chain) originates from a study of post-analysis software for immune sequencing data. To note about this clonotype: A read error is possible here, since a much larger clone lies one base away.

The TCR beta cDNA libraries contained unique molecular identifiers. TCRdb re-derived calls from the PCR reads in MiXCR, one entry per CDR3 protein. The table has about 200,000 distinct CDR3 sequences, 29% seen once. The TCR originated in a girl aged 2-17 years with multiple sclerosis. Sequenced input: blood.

The CDR3 DNA is TGTGCCAGCTCACCCCGGAGGCTAGCGGAGGTGTACGAGCAGTACTTC. This codes for CASSPRRLAEVYEQYF. The V call is TRBV18, the J call TRBJ2-7; 7 nucleotides agree with TRBD2. This CDR3 contains 16 residues. Germline CDR1 KGHSH, CDR2 LQKENI. V was pared by 3 bases and J by 4 bases, with 12 bases of the junction left unmatched. Looking up the rest from reference TRBV18 and TRBJ2-7 gives the full variable domain: NAGVMQNPRHLVRRRGQEARLRCSPMKGHSHVYWYRQLPEEGLKFMVYLQKENIIDESGMPKERFSAEFPKEGPSILRIQQVVRGDSAAYFCASSPRRLAEVYEQYFGPGTRLTVT.